This T cell receptor (beta chain) was retrieved from a study of a mutant IDH1 vaccine in newly diagnosed glioma. Study background: The study started vaccination 4-6 weeks after radiotherapy alone, or with temozolomide cycles. Most had both radiotherapy and temozolomide beforehand; others had only one. There were 62.5% males and around 40% females among treated patients, whose mean age was approximately 38 years.

Points on this clone: Its target is unknown.

This sample's time point: week 23, last vaccination. Each dose of the vaccine consisted of 300 ug of mutant IDH1 20-mer peptide, with topical imiquimod. Study-wide results and limits: A vaccine-induced immune response developed in 93.3% of the patients.

Measured with immunoSEQ multiplex PCR; TCRdb has only the in-frame clones, and not every one. The table shows over 40,000 clones, with 78% occurring only once. CDR1 is MGHRA, CDR2 YSYEKL, per germline. V gave up 1 base and J gave up 6 bases; unmatched junction bases: 6. The CDR3 has 15 residues. The TCR comes from a woman aged 35 to 49 with glioma. Some clones in this sample may be carry-over from other donors' samples. This sequence joins TRBV4-1 and TRBJ2-4, with 7 bases identical to TRBD1. Sequenced material: PBMCs, taken from a glioma patient whose treatment included an IDH1 peptide vaccine. The CDR3 loop reads CASSQVGGAGNIQYF. The CDR3 DNA follows: TGCGCCAGCAGCCAAGTAGGGGGCGCGGGAAACATTCAGTACTTC.